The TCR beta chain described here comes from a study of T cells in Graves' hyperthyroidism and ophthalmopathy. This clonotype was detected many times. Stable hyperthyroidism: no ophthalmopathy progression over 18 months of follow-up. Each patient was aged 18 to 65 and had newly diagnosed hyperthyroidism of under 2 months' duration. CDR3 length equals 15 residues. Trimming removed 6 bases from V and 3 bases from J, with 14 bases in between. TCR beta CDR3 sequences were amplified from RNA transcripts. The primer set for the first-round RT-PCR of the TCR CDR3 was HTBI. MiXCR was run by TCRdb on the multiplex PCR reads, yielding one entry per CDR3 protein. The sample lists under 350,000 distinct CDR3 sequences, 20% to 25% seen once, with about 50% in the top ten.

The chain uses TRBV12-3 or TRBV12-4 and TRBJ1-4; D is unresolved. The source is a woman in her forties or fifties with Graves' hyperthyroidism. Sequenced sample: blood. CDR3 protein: CASRNDVYPNEKLFF. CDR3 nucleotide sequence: TGTGCCAGCAGGAACGACGTTTACCCTAATGAAAAACTGTTTTTT.